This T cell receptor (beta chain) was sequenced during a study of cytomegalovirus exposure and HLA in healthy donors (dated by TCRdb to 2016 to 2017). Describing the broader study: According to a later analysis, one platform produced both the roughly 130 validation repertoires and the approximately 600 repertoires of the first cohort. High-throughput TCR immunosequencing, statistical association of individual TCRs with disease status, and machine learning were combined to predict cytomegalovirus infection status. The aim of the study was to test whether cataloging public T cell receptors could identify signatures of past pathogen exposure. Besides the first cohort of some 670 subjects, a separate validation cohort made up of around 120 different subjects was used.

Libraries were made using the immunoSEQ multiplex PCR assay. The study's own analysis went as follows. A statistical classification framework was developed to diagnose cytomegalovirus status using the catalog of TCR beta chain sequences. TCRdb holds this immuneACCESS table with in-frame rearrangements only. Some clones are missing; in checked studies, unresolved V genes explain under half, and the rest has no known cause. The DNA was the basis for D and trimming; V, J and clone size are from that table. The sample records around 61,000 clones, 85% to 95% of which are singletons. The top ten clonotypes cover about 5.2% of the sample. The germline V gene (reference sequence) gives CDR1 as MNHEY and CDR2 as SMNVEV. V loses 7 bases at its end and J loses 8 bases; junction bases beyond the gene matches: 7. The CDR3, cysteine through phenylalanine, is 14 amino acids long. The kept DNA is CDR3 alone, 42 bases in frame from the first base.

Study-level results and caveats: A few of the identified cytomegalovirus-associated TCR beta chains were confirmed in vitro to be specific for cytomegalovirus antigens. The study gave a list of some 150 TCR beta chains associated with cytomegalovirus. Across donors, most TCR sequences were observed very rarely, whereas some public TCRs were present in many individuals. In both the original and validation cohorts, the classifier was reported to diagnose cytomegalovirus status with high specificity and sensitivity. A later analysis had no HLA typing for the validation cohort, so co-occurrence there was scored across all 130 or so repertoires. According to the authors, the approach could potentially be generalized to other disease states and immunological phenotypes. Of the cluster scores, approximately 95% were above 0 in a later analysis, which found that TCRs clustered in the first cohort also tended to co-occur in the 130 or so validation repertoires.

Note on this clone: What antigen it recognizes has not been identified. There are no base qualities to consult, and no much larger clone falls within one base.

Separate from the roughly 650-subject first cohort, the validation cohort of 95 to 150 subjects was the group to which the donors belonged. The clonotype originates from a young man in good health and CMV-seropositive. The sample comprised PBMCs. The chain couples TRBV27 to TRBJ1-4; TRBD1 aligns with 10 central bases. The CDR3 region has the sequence CASKRQGAWEKLFF. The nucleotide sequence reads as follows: TGTGCCAGCAAGAGACAGGGGGCGTGGGAAAAACTGTTTTTT.